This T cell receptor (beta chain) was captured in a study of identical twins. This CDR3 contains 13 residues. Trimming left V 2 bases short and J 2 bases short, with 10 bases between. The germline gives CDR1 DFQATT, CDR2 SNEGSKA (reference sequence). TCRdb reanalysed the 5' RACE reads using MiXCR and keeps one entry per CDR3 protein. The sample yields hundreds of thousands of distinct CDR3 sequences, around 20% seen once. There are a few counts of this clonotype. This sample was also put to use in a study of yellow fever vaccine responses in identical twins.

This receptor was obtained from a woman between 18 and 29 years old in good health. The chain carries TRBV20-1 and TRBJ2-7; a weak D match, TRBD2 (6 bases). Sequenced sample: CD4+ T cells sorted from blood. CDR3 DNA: TGCAGTGCTAGACGGAGGGAGACCTACGAGCAGTACTTC. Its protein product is CSARRRETYEQYF.